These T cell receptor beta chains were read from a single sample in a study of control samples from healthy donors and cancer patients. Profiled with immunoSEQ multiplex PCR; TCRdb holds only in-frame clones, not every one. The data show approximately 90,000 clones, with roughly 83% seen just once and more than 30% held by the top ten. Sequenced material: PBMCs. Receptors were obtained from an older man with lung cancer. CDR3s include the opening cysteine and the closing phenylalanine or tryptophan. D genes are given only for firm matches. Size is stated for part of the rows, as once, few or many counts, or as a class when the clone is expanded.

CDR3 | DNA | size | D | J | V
CASGGTEAFF | TGTGCCAGCGGCGGCACTGAAGCTTTCTTT | . | . | TRBJ1-1 | TRBV7-9
CASSMPGLPQFF | TGTGCCAGTAGTATGCCGGGACTTCCCCAGTTCTTC | . | . | TRBJ2-1 | TRBV19
CASSLNPGFYEQYF | TGTGCCAGCAGCTTAAATCCGGGCTTCTACGAGCAGTACTTC | . | . | TRBJ2-7 | TRBV7-9
CATHVERGGNEQFF | TGTGCTACGCACGTAGAGCGCGGGGGGAATGAGCAGTTCTTC | . | TRBD2 | TRBJ2-1 | TRBV6-5
CASSPGTGVREQYF | TGTGCCAGCAGTCCCGGGACAGGGGTTCGCGAGCAGTACTTC | . | TRBD1 | TRBJ2-7 | TRBV5-6
CSAEGYTEAFF | TGCAGCGCAGAGGGGTACACTGAAGCTTTCTTT | . | . | TRBJ1-1 | TRBV29-1
CASTRGDEQYF | TGTGCCAGCACCCGAGGTGACGAGCAGTACTTC | once | . | TRBJ2-7 | TRBV6-5
CASRVLVGELFF | TGTGCCAGCAGGGTTCTAGTGGGGGAGCTGTTTTTT | . | . | TRBJ2-2 | TRBV6-5
CASSLALGNEQFF | TGCGCCAGCAGCTTGGCTCTGGGCAATGAGCAGTTCTTC | . | . | TRBJ2-1 | TRBV5-1
CASSPGQQNTEAFF | TGTGCCAGCTCACCGGGACAGCAGAACACTGAAGCTTTCTTT | once | TRBD1 | TRBJ1-1 | TRBV18
CASSKRGGSYNEQFF | TGTGCCAGCAGTAAGAGGGGGGGTTCCTACAATGAGCAGTTCTTC | . | . | TRBJ2-1 | TRBV6-6
CASSPQSGLNTEAFF | TGTGCCAGCAGCCCGCAATCGGGGCTCAACACTGAAGCTTTCTTT | . | . | TRBJ1-1 | TRBV3-1/TRBV3-2
CASSAPGGVPYEQYF | TGTGCCAGCAGCGCCCCGGGGGGGGTTCCCTACGAGCAGTACTTC | few | TRBD2 | TRBJ2-7 | TRBV9
CASSKAPRTNTGELFF | TGTGCCAGCAGCAAAGCGCCCAGGACGAACACCGGGGAGCTGTTTTTT | . | . | TRBJ2-2 | TRBV21-1
CAISEGGGAQIEQFF | TGTGCCATCAGTGAAGGCGGGGGGGCCCAGATAGAGCAGTTCTTC | . | TRBD2 | TRBJ2-1 | TRBV10-3
CASRPDTANTEAFF | TGCGCCAGCAGACCTGACACAGCGAACACTGAAGCTTTCTTT | . | . | TRBJ1-1 | TRBV5-1
CASSLQSSYEQYF | TGCGCCAGCAGCTTGCAGTCCTCTTACGAGCAGTACTTC | . | . | TRBJ2-7 | TRBV5-1
CASELAKNIQYF | TGTGCCAGCGAGTTAGCCAAAAACATTCAGTACTTC | . | . | TRBJ2-4 | TRBV2
CACLTRQNTGELFF | TGTGCCTGCCTAACCCGACAGAACACCGGGGAGCTGTTTTTT | . | . | TRBJ2-2 | TRBV30
CASSPGQGKTGELFF | TGTGCCAGCAGTCCCGGACAGGGGAAAACCGGGGAGCTGTTTTTT | . | TRBD1 | TRBJ2-2 | TRBV27
CASSLSQYSYEQYF | TGTGCCAGCAGCTTGTCTCAGTACTCCTACGAGCAGTACTTC | . | . | TRBJ2-7 | TRBV11-3
CASSLAGMGESYGYTF | TGCGCCAGCAGCTTGGCCGGTATGGGGGAGAGCTATGGCTACACCTTC | . | . | TRBJ1-2 | TRBV5-1
CASSTSGGGYTGELFF | TGTGCCAGCAGCACTAGCGGGGGTGGATACACCGGGGAGCTGTTTTTT | . | TRBD2 | TRBJ2-2 | TRBV5-5
CASRPGGTDEQFF | TGCGCCAGCCGCCCCGGGGGTACGGATGAGCAGTTCTTC | . | . | TRBJ2-1 | TRBV5-1
CASTGTSHNTGELFF | TGTGCCAGCACAGGGACTAGCCATAACACCGGGGAGCTGTTTTTT | . | TRBD2 | TRBJ2-2 | TRBV2
CASSPRGRNEQYF | TGTGCCAGCAGCCCCCGGGGTCGGAACGAGCAGTACTTC | . | . | TRBJ2-7 | TRBV4-2
CATSEGGANTEAFF | TGTGCCACCAGTGAAGGAGGGGCGAACACTGAAGCTTTCTTT | . | . | TRBJ1-1 | TRBV24-1
CASTPSVAPNTEAFF | TGTGCCAGCACCCCTTCAGTGGCTCCGAACACTGAAGCTTTCTTT | . | . | TRBJ1-1 | TRBV2
CASSLQTGGTDTQYF | TGTGCCAGCAGCTTACAGACAGGGGGAACAGATACGCAGTATTTT | . | TRBD1 | TRBJ2-3 | TRBV7-8
CASSPPRVAEQFF | TGTGCCAGCTCACCACCCAGGGTTGCTGAGCAGTTCTTC | many | . | TRBJ2-1 | TRBV18
CASSPEVQGNYGYTF | TGCGCCAGCAGCCCGGAAGTGCAGGGTAACTATGGCTACACCTTC | . | . | TRBJ1-2 | TRBV5-1
CASSLPRLSGGTNTGELFF | TGTGCCAGCAGCTTACCCCGACTTAGCGGGGGGACGAACACCGGGGAGCTGTTTTTT | . | TRBD2 | TRBJ2-2 | TRBV7-2
CASGSRADNYGYTF | TGTGCTAGTGGTTCTAGAGCAGACAACTATGGCTACACCTTC | . | . | TRBJ1-2 | TRBV12-5
CASSLGQGERQPQHF | TGCGCCAGCAGCTTGGGACAGGGAGAGAGGCAGCCCCAGCATTTT | . | TRBD1 | TRBJ1-5 | TRBV5-1
CASSLQVAESTEAFF | TGTGCCAGCAGCCTTCAGGTAGCAGAATCCACTGAAGCTTTCTTT | . | . | TRBJ1-1 | TRBV6-5
CASSPTGRTEAFF | TGTGCCAGCAGTCCCACAGGGCGCACTGAAGCTTTCTTT | . | . | TRBJ1-1 | TRBV3-1/TRBV3-2
CASSYFSGPPGELFF | TGTGCCAGCAGTTACTTCTCCGGGCCCCCCGGGGAGCTGTTTTTT | . | . | TRBJ2-2 | TRBV6-5
CASGYDAETQYF | TGTGCTAGTGGCTATGACGCGGAGACCCAGTACTTC | . | . | TRBJ2-5 | TRBV12-5
CASSFRPRADEQFF | TGTGCCAGCAGTTTTCGTCCGCGAGCGGATGAGCAGTTCTTC | . | . | TRBJ2-1 | TRBV27